These 21 T cell receptor beta chains were all obtained from the same sample, sequenced in a study of blood T cell repertoires in COVID-19. Some clones are missing from TCRdb's copy, which holds only in-frame ones; the method was immunoSEQ multiplex PCR. The table records fewer than 300,000 clones, roughly 84% of them present only once. Sequencing was performed on peripheral blood. Source of these receptors: a human donor in a cohort sampled during active COVID-19.

This chain links TRBV5-5 with TRBJ2-1, with TRBD2 matching over 10 bases. From germline, CDR1 is SGHKS and CDR2 YYEKEE (reference sequence). With V trimmed by 2 bases and J by 0 bases, 8 bases remained unmatched. The length of the CDR3 is 18 residues. CDR3 sequence reads: CASSFRAASGGSYNEQFF. CDR3 DNA sequence: TGTGCCAGCAGCTTTAGGGCCGCTAGCGGGGGCTCCTACAATGAGCAGTTCTTC.

The rearrangement joins TRBV5-1 to TRBJ2-7; D call uncertain. V dropped 0 bases and J dropped 8 bases, with 9 bases sitting between them. Germline V CDR1 and CDR2: SGHRS, YFSETQ. The CDR3 contains 12 residues. CDR3 in DNA: TGCGCCAGCAGCTTGGGGCCCGATAAGCAGTACTTC. Translation: CASSLGPDKQYF.

CDR3 DNA sequence: TGTGCCAGCTTCCTAAGGGGGCCGGCAGATACGCAGTATTTT. Translated: CASFLRGPADTQYF. This chain uses TRBV2 with TRBJ2-3; 7 bases line up with TRBD1. The CDR3 spans 14 residues. The J segment lost 4 bases and the V segment lost 8 bases, leaving 9 bases of the junction unmatched. The V gene's germline CDR1 is SNHLY and CDR2 FYNNEI.

V gene TRBV11-2 combines with J gene TRBJ2-7; D is undetermined. Trimming shortened V by 7 bases and J by 0 bases, and 19 bases separated the two germline ends. CDR1 SGHAT and CDR2 FQNNGV come from the germline V gene. The CDR3 is made up of 16 amino acids. The CDR3 is CASNSDEVMGSYEQYF. CDR3 nucleotide sequence: TGTGCCAGCAATTCAGATGAGGTCATGGGCTCCTACGAGCAGTACTTC.

The genes are TRBV18 and TRBJ2-1; D not resolved. The germline V gene has CDR1 KGHSH and CDR2 LQKENI. This CDR3 comprises 14 residues. With 1 base removed from V and 6 bases from J, the gap between germline ends came to 10 bases. This CDR3 is CASSPQSSGNEQFF. DNA of the CDR3: TGTGCCAGCTCACCACAAAGCTCGGGCAATGAGCAGTTCTTC. The full variable domain, with the rest looked up from reference TRBV18 and TRBJ2-1, is NAGVMQNPRHLVRRRGQEARLRCSPMKGHSHVYWYRQLPEEGLKFMVYLQKENIIDESGMPKERFSAEFPKEGPSILRIQQVVRGDSAAYFCASSPQSSGNEQFFGPGTRLTVL.

The count of this clone is one. The chain uses TRBV19 and TRBJ1-5, with D perhaps matching TRBD1 (6 bases). V was cut by 4 bases and J by 0 bases, with 13 bases left in between. The CDR3 is 16 residues long. In germline, CDR1 is LNHDA, CDR2 SQIVND (reference sequence). In nucleotides, the CDR3 is TGTGCCAGTAGTACGGGGGGGGCACCTAGCAATCAGCCCCAGCATTTT. Translated: CASSTGGAPSNQPQHF.

The sample holds one count of this clone. The chain is built from TRBV15 and TRBJ2-5; D perhaps matches TRBD2 (5 bases). The CDR3 is 14 residues long. Deletions cut 1 base from V and 5 bases from J, with 11 bases between. Germline lookup yields CDR1 LNHNV and CDR2 YYDKDF (reference sequence). CDR3 region: CATSRGAPGETQYF. The CDR3 bases are TGTGCCACCAGCAGAGGTGCCCCGGGGGAGACCCAGTACTTC.

This chain uses TRBV27 with TRBJ2-1, with 10 bases fitting TRBD1. Losses at the gene ends were 4 bases for V and 4 bases for J; bases not matched to a gene: 4. The CDR3 has 15 amino acids. CDR1 is MNHEY and CDR2 is SMNVEV in the germline V gene (reference sequence). The CDR3: CASSSGTGAYNEQFF. DNA of the CDR3: TGTGCCAGCAGTTCTGGGACAGGGGCTTACAATGAGCAGTTCTTC.

This sequence joins TRBV29-1 and TRBJ2-3, with D perhaps matching TRBD2 (6 bases). V lost 5 bases and J 2 bases, leaving 17 bases between the germline ends. Germline V CDR1 and CDR2: SQVTM, ANQGSEA. The CDR3 runs to 15 residues. The CDR3 spells CSVTLSGTNTDTQYF. The CDR3 nucleotides read TGCAGCGTTACGCTTAGCGGAACTAACACAGATACGCAGTATTTT.

The rearrangement uses TRBV7-9 and TRBJ2-7; 11 positions match TRBD1. This CDR3 region has 16 residues. Germline loops: CDR1 SEHNR, CDR2 FQNEAQ (reference sequence). J was trimmed by 3 bases and V by 5 bases; bases with no gene match: 9. The CDR3 region is CASSLRGGTGGYEQYF. The CDR3 coding sequence is TGTGCCAGCAGCCTACGGGGAGGGACAGGGGGCTACGAGCAGTACTTC.

The V gene is TRBV19, the J gene TRBJ1-4; perhaps TRBD1 as D (6 bases). This CDR3 spans 13 amino acids. Trimming stripped 8 bases from V and 10 bases from J, with 17 bases between. Germline-derived CDR1 and CDR2 are LNHDA and SQIVND (reference sequence). The CDR3 spells CASARDTSGKLFF. In DNA form, the CDR3 reads TGTGCCAGTGCCAGGGACACTTCAGGAAAACTGTTTTTT.

The V call is TRBV10-3, the J call TRBJ1-2, with 10 bases identical to TRBD1. The CDR3 runs to 19 residues. The junction had 18 bases not matched to a gene; V was cut back by 0 bases and J by 8 bases. The germline CDR1 and CDR2 sequences are ENHRY and SYGVKD. CDR3 sequence: CAISESNDDRGPWVKGYTF. The CDR3 region has the DNA TGTGCCATCAGTGAGTCGAATGACGACAGGGGGCCGTGGGTGAAGGGCTACACCTTC.

This sequence joins TRBV4-1 and TRBJ1-4, with D perhaps matching TRBD1 (5 bases). The germline gives CDR1 MGHRA, CDR2 YSYEKL. Trimming took 4 bases from V and 4 from J, leaving 13 bases between them. The CDR3 has 15 residues. The CDR3 sequence: CASSPSGGFNEKLFF. The CDR3 nucleotides are TGCGCCAGCAGCCCGTCGGGGGGGTTTAATGAAAAACTGTTTTTT.

The rearrangement joins TRBV5-1 to TRBJ2-2, with 9 bases that match TRBD2. V shed 3 bases, J shed 9 bases, and the junction held 9 bases outside the gene matches. The CDR3 extends over 15 amino acids. CDR1 is SGHRS, CDR2 YFSETQ, per germline. CDR3 protein: CASSSNTGTSRELFF. In nucleotides, the CDR3 is TGCGCCAGCAGCTCAAACACCGGGACTAGCCGGGAGCTGTTTTTT. The full variable domain, rest sourced from reference TRBV5-1 and TRBJ2-2, is KAGVTQTPRYLIKTRGQQVTLSCSPISGHRSVSWYQQTPGQGLQFLFEYFSETQRNKGNFPGRFSGRQFSNSRSEMNVSTLELGDSALYLCASSSNTGTSRELFFGEGSRLTVL.

The rearrangement joins TRBV6-1 to TRBJ2-7, with D possibly TRBD1 on 5 matching bases. The V end lost 2 bases, the J end lost 1 base, and 6 bases lay between the germline ends. Per germline, CDR1 MNHNS and CDR2 SASEGT. CDR3 length equals 13 residues. For the CDR3, the DNA is TGTGCCAGCAGTGAACAGGGTTCCTACGAGCAGTACTTC. This gives the protein CASSEQGSYEQYF.

This clone was seen a single time. The chain combines TRBV4-3 with TRBJ2-7, with TRBD2 identical over 7 bases. Germline V CDR1 and CDR2: LGHNA, YSLEER. V was pared by 1 base and J by 3 bases, with 6 bases of the junction left unmatched. The CDR3 is made up of 15 amino acids. The CDR3 here is CASSQASGGFYEQYF. In nucleotides, the CDR3 is TGCGCCAGCAGCCAAGCGTCGGGGGGATTCTACGAGCAGTACTTC.

This clone was observed a few times. V gene TRBV18 combines with J gene TRBJ2-7, with TRBD1 matching over 8 bases. J gave up 4 bases and V 3 bases, and 5 bases lay outside the gene matches. Per the germline V gene, CDR1 is KGHSH and CDR2 is LQKENI. CDR3 length: 14 residues. The CDR3 region is CASSPGQGPYEQYF. In DNA, the CDR3 is TGTGCCAGCTCACCCGGACAGGGACCATACGAGCAGTACTTC.

The chain employs TRBV7-2 and TRBJ2-5, with 13 positions matching TRBD2. J was trimmed by 5 bases and V by 5 bases; bases with no gene match: 8. Germline V gene data show CDR1 as SGHTA and CDR2 as FQGNSA. The CDR3 sequence is 16 residues long. Here the CDR3 DNA reads TGTGCCAGCAGCCTCATGGGACTAGCGGGGAAGGAGACCCAGTACTTC. It specifies CASSLMGLAGKETQYF.

This clone was seen more than once but under ten times. V usage is TRBV5-1 and J usage is TRBJ1-1; D not resolved. CDR3 length: 15 residues. The V end lost 0 bases, the J end lost 0 bases, and 9 bases lay between the germline ends. Germline V gene lookup returns CDR1 SGHRS and CDR2 YFSETQ. The CDR3 region is CASSLVPELNTEAFF. CDR3 sequence (DNA): TGCGCCAGCAGCTTGGTACCAGAATTGAACACTGAAGCTTTCTTT.

The chain couples TRBV15 to TRBJ1-1; D unresolved. Trimming removed 6 bases at V and 1 base at J, with 12 bases between. The germline gives CDR1 LNHNV, CDR2 YYDKDF (reference sequence). The CDR3 consists of 14 residues. CDR3 protein: CATSPQVTNTEAFF. The CDR3 DNA reads TGTGCCACCAGTCCTCAGGTGACGAACACTGAAGCTTTCTTT.

The chain joins TRBV19 to TRBJ2-7; perhaps TRBD1 as D (5 bases). CDR1 and CDR2 (germline): LNHDA, SQIVND (reference sequence). Deletions cut 3 bases from V and 6 bases from J, with 18 bases between. This CDR3 is 15 amino acids long. CDR3 residues: CASSISRAGSLEQYF. CDR3 in DNA: TGTGCCAGTAGTATTTCTCGGGCAGGGTCTCTCGAGCAGTACTTC.